These 28 T cell receptor beta chains came from one sample sequenced in a study of graft-versus-host responses after intestinal transplantation. No antigen has been identified for these receptors. Clones were read by immunoSEQ multiplex PCR, and TCRdb kept only the in-frame ones, dropping some. The table records tens of thousands of clones, around 87% of them present only once. Sequences were derived from unstimulated CD8+ T cells sorted from spleen or lymph node cells, sampled before transplant. The source of these receptors is a human donor who was the organ donor for an intestinal transplant.

This clone came up once. The chain recombines TRBV2 with TRBJ2-7; D is perhaps TRBD2 (7 bases). The CDR3 runs to 12 residues. V was clipped by 4 bases and J by 5 bases, with 9 bases between them. Germline lookup yields CDR1 SNHLY and CDR2 FYNNEI. Here the CDR3 reads CASSGGGHEQYV. DNA of the CDR3: TGTGCCAGCAGTGGGGGGGGCCACGAGCAGTACGTC.

This chain connects TRBV6-4 to TRBJ2-1, with a tentative D call TRBD2 (5 bases). Germline assignment: CDR1 MRHNA and CDR2 SNTAGT. The CDR3 is 13 amino acids. V shed 6 bases and J shed 6 bases, with 12 bases lying between them. In DNA form, the CDR3 reads TGTGCCAGCAGCCGGGATGGGGTCAATGAGCAGTTCTTC. This sequence encodes CASSRDGVNEQFF.

The chain employs TRBV6-6 and TRBJ2-7, with 8 bases aligning to TRBD2. After removal of 5 bases from V and 7 bases from J, the junction contained 7 bases not matched to a gene. This CDR3 contains 13 residues. The V gene's germline CDR1 is MNHNY and CDR2 SVGAGI (reference sequence). The CDR3 spells CASSHGGAPEQYV. In nucleotides, the CDR3 is TGTGCCAGCAGTCACGGGGGGGCTCCAGAGCAGTACGTC.

CDR3 in DNA: TGTGCCAGCAGCTTGGGGACAGATCCTTACTATGGCTACACCTTC. Its translation: CASSLGTDPYYGYTF. The V call is TRBV5-6, the J call TRBJ1-2, with TRBD1 as a possible D gene (6 bases). Looked up from germline, CDR1 is SGHDT and CDR2 is YYEEEE. With 0 bases removed from V and 3 bases from J, the gap between germline ends came to 12 bases. The CDR3 covers 15 residues.

The J gene is TRBJ2-1, the V gene TRBV5-6; D not resolved. This CDR3 is built from 16 residues. The germline V gene has CDR1 SGHDT and CDR2 YYEEEE. The V and J ends lost 3 bases and 0 bases respectively, with 13 bases between them. CDR3 coding DNA: TGTGCCAGCAGCTCAATGGGTCCTAGCTCCTACAATGAGCAGTTCTTC. Translating it yields CASSSMGPSSYNEQFF.

J is TRBJ2-3 and V is TRBV10-1; 8 bases agree with TRBD2. Looked up from germline, CDR1 is WNHNN and CDR2 is SYGVQD (reference sequence). The CDR3 runs to 16 residues. V trimming: 1 base; J trimming: 2 bases; junction bases outside the gene matches: 5. The CDR3: CASSELGGGITDTQYF. The CDR3 DNA reads TGCGCCAGCAGTGAGTTGGGCGGGGGGATCACAGATACGCAGTATTTT.

The rearrangement links TRBV27 to TRBJ1-4, with D perhaps matching TRBD1 (6 bases). The CDR3 contains 16 residues. The germline V gene has CDR1 MNHEY and CDR2 SMNVEV (reference sequence). The V gene lost 6 bases and the J gene lost 8 bases, with 22 bases spanning the gap. The CDR3 DNA reads TGTGCCAGCAGCCCAGGCGGGGGCATGCTAATCGAAAAACTGTTTTTT. Its translation is CASSPGGGMLIEKLFF.

The rearrangement links TRBV6-1 to TRBJ1-4, with D hard to call. This CDR3 is 15 amino acids long. Trimming stripped 4 bases from V and 0 bases from J, with 9 bases between. Per the germline V gene, CDR1 is MNHNS and CDR2 is SASEGT. The CDR3 spells CASSVGRATNEKLFF. The CDR3 DNA sequence: TGTGCCAGCAGTGTAGGGCGGGCAACTAATGAAAAACTGTTTTTT.

The V and J genes are TRBV6-6 and TRBJ1-2; 9 positions agree with TRBD1. J gave up 6 bases and V 7 bases, and 9 bases lay outside the gene matches. CDR1 is MNHNY and CDR2 is SVGAGI in the germline V gene (reference sequence). The CDR3 is made up of 14 amino acids. CDR3 amino acids: CASIQGQGIHGYTF. CDR3 nucleotides: TGTGCCAGCATCCAGGGACAGGGAATTCATGGCTACACCTTC.

V is TRBV6-4 and J is TRBJ2-7, with a tentative D call TRBD1 (5 bases). Trimming removed 4 bases at V and 4 bases at J, with 11 bases between. Germline assignment: CDR1 MRHNA and CDR2 SNTAGT. The CDR3 totals 13 residues. The CDR3 here is CASSGGPGYEQYV. In DNA, the CDR3 is TGTGCCAGCAGTGGGGGCCCCGGATACGAGCAGTACGTC.

The chain uses TRBV4-2 and TRBJ2-4, with D possibly matching TRBD2 (6 bases). Looked up from germline, CDR1 is LGHNA and CDR2 is YNFKEQ. Trimming cost V 5 bases and J 0 bases, with 11 bases left between them. The CDR3 totals 15 residues. The DNA for the CDR3 is TGTGCCAGCAGCACCCGGGGGATAGCCAAAAACATTCAGTACTTC. Translation: CASSTRGIAKNIQYF.

The chain combines TRBV28 with TRBJ2-7; 11 bases line up with TRBD1. The CDR3 runs 14 residues. The trim removed 9 bases at V and 4 bases at J, leaving 8 bases unmatched. The germline V gene has CDR1 MDHEN and CDR2 SYDVKM. CDR3 DNA: TGTGCCAGTACCTCCGGGACAGGGGGGTACGAGCAGTACGTC. It yields the protein CASTSGTGGYEQYV.

This chain links TRBV4-2 with TRBJ2-2, with 12 bases aligning to TRBD2. The CDR3 is 17 residues long. Trimming removed 0 bases from V and 4 bases from J; junction bases left unmatched: 3. Germline values: CDR1 LGHNA, CDR2 YNFKEQ. CDR3 amino acids: CASSQEGLAGITGELFF. CDR3 nucleotide sequence: TGTGCCAGCAGCCAAGAGGGACTAGCGGGTATCACCGGGGAGCTGTTTTTT.

The J gene is TRBJ2-2, the V gene TRBV29-1; 10 bases map to TRBD1. Per germline, CDR1 SQVTM and CDR2 ANQGSEA. V was clipped by 0 bases and J by 6 bases; unmatched bases: 7. This CDR3 contains 16 residues. This chain's CDR3 is CSVEDPGTGVPGELFF. The CDR3 coding sequence is TGCAGCGTTGAAGATCCGGGGACAGGGGTTCCCGGGGAGCTGTTTTTT.

The rearrangement links TRBV13 to TRBJ1-2; maybe TRBD1 (6 bases). This CDR3 spans 16 amino acids. V was trimmed by 4 bases and J by 8 bases, leaving 23 bases between them. Per germline, CDR1 PRHDT and CDR2 FYEKMQ (reference sequence). CDR3 coding DNA: TGTGCCAGCAGCTCGGACTTGGGGGGGGCAGGAGGCGGCTACACCTTC. Protein sequence: CASSSDLGGAGGGYTF.

V and J are TRBV28 and TRBJ2-2; 8 bases align to TRBD1. The junction had 9 bases not matched to a gene; V was cut back by 4 bases and J by 5 bases. The CDR3 is made up of 16 amino acids. Germline V gene sequence: CDR1 MDHEN, CDR2 SYDVKM. CDR3 DNA: TGTGCCAGCAGTTACTCCGGACAGGGCCTAACCGGGGAGCTGTTTTTT. Amino acids: CASSYSGQGLTGELFF.

The chain links TRBV11-2 to TRBJ2-7; 11 bases align to TRBD2. V shed 1 base, J shed 5 bases, and the junction held 1 base outside the gene matches. The CDR3 totals 14 residues. The germline V gene has CDR1 SGHAT and CDR2 FQNNGV. The chain's CDR3 is CASSLASGGNEQYV. The CDR3 DNA is TGTGCCAGCAGCTTAGCTAGCGGGGGGAACGAGCAGTACGTC.

The V gene is TRBV5-6, the J gene TRBJ2-7, with D maybe TRBD1 (5 bases). The CDR3 totals 14 residues. V lost 3 bases and J 2 bases, leaving 12 bases between the germline ends. Per germline, CDR1 SGHDT and CDR2 YYEEEE. CDR3 sequence: CASSSQARAYEQYV. The CDR3 DNA reads TGTGCCAGCAGCTCACAGGCCAGAGCCTACGAGCAGTACGTC.

A few counts support this clone. The chain carries TRBV5-4 and TRBJ1-3; D is possibly TRBD1 (6 bases). Looked up from germline, CDR1 is SGHNT and CDR2 is YYREEE (reference sequence). CDR3 length: 18 amino acids. Between the trimmed V and J ends, which lost 4 bases and 8 bases, there was a span of 28 bases. DNA for the CDR3: TGTGCCAGCAGCCAAGTCTTCCCCCATAGGGACAATGAGGACACCATATATTTT. Residues: CASSQVFPHRDNEDTIYF.

This chain joins TRBV6-6 and TRBJ1-5; 7 bases align to TRBD1. The germline CDR1 and CDR2 sequences are MNHNY and SVGAGI (reference sequence). CDR3 length: 16 amino acids. The V segment lost 2 bases and the J segment 4 bases; nucleotides outside the gene matches: 8. Here the CDR3 reads CASSYPGRGSNQPQHF. The CDR3 bases are TGTGCCAGCAGTTACCCCGGCAGGGGGTCAAATCAGCCCCAGCATTTT.

The chain carries TRBV4-2 and TRBJ1-4; 9 positions match TRBD1. Germline CDR1 reads LGHNA; CDR2 reads YNFKEQ. There are 17 residues in the CDR3. The ends lost 3 bases at V and 5 bases at J; junction bases unmatched: 10. CDR3 nucleotide sequence: TGTGCCAGCAGCCACGTCCCGGGACAGGGACCGAATGAAAAACTGTTTTTT. This encodes CASSHVPGQGPNEKLFF.

V gene TRBV15 combines with J gene TRBJ1-2; no reliable D call. V shed 5 bases and J shed 8 bases, with 9 bases lying between them. CDR1 is LNHNV, CDR2 YYDKDF, per germline (reference sequence). The CDR3 has 11 residues. The CDR3 loop reads CATSGGRGYTF. The CDR3 bases are TGTGCCACCAGCGGAGGGAGAGGCTACACCTTC.

The chain carries TRBV30 and TRBJ1-1; D unclear. This CDR3 is 14 amino acids long. Germline CDR1 reads GTSNPN; CDR2 reads SVGIG (reference sequence). Trimming removed 0 bases from V and 8 bases from J, with 16 bases in between. The CDR3 is CAWSVGIFEVEAFF. DNA of the CDR3: TGTGCCTGGAGTGTAGGTATTTTTGAGGTGGAAGCTTTCTTT.

This clone was picked up a small number of times. This chain uses TRBV2 with TRBJ2-7, with 7 bases matching TRBD1. Germline V gene data show CDR1 as SNHLY and CDR2 as FYNNEI. The V gene end was trimmed by 1 base and the J gene end by 4 bases; junction bases not matched to a gene: 4. The CDR3 totals 14 residues. The CDR3 coding sequence is TGTGCCAGCAGTGAAGGACAGGGAGATTACGAGCAGTACGTC. It translates to CASSEGQGDYEQYV.

The V call is TRBV4-1, the J call TRBJ2-7; a possible D gene is TRBD2 (5 bases). Germline values: CDR1 MGHRA, CDR2 YSYEKL. This CDR3 has 13 amino acids. Between the trimmed V and J ends, which lost 2 bases and 6 bases, there was a span of 11 bases. The CDR3 region has the DNA TGCGCCAGCAGCCAAACTACTAGATCCGAGCAGTACGTC. This translates into CASSQTTRSEQYV.

The chain couples TRBV28 to TRBJ2-3; 10 bases match TRBD2. V lost 6 bases to trimming and J lost 0 bases; unmatched junction nucleotides: 9. This CDR3 has 17 amino acids. From germline, CDR1 is MDHEN and CDR2 SYDVKM. CDR3 coding DNA: TGTGCCAGCAGCGCTTCTTTAGCGGGGGGAAGCACAGATACGCAGTATTTT. Protein: CASSASLAGGSTDTQYF. The full variable domain, in which reference TRBV28 and TRBJ2-3 provide the parts outside the CDR3, is DVKVTQSSRYLVKRTGEKVFLECVQDMDHENMFWYRQDPGLGLRLIYFSYDVKMKEKGDIPEGYSVSREKKERFSLILESASTNQTSMYLCASSASLAGGSTDTQYFGPGTRLTVL.

This chain uses TRBV10-3 with TRBJ2-7, with D possibly being TRBD1 (6 bases). V dropped 10 bases and J dropped 5 bases, with 15 bases sitting between them. Germline V lookup: CDR1 ENHRY, CDR2 SYGVKD. The CDR3 consists of 12 residues. DNA for the CDR3: TGTGCCACCCGAACAGGGAACCACGAGCAGTACGTC. This codes for CATRTGNHEQYV.

The chain carries TRBV5-1 and TRBJ2-6, with D possibly matching TRBD2 (6 bases). The V and J ends lost 0 bases and 0 bases respectively, with 13 bases between them. The germline V gene has CDR1 SGHRS and CDR2 YFSETQ. The CDR3 contains 18 residues. CDR3 nucleotide sequence: TGCGCCAGCAGCTTGGCCGGGAGAGAAATCTCTGGGGCCAACGTCCTGACTTTC. Amino acids: CASSLAGREISGANVLTF. Full variable domain (rest looked up from reference TRBV5-1 and TRBJ2-6): KAGVTQTPRYLIKTRGQQVTLSCSPISGHRSVSWYQQTPGQGLQFLFEYFSETQRNKGNFPGRFSGRQFSNSRSEMNVSTLELGDSALYLCASSLAGREISGANVLTFGAGSRLTVL.